These 23 T cell receptor beta chains were all obtained from the same sample, sequenced in a study of CD8 T cells in Susac syndrome. About 0.5 to 1 ug RNA was reverse transcribed with random hexamers. Each CDR3 protein is one row after TCRdb ran MiXCR on the immunoSEQ multiplex PCR reads. The sample shows 300,000 to 350,000 distinct CDR3 sequences, 92% of them seen only once. Sequencing was carried out using CD4+ T cells from PBMCs. These receptors all stem from a human donor with multiple sclerosis.

The CDR3 sequence: CASVGDLGGSNEQFF. The CDR3 nucleotides are TGCGCCAGCGTCGGGGACCTAGGCGGCTCCAATGAGCAGTTCTTC. The chain combines TRBV5-1 with TRBJ2-1, with D perhaps matching TRBD1 or TRBD2 (5 bases each). The V end lost 7 bases, the J end lost 6 bases, and 20 bases lay between the germline ends. Germline V gene lookup returns CDR1 SGHRS and CDR2 YFSETQ. CDR3 size: 15 residues.

The chain recombines TRBV19 with TRBJ1-2; D is undetermined. The CDR3 loop spans 13 amino acids. V gave up 2 bases and J gave up 2 bases, with 6 bases separating them. Per germline, CDR1 LNHDA and CDR2 SQIVND (reference sequence). In DNA form, the CDR3 reads TGTGCCAGTAGTATACACAGCAACTATGGCTACACCTTC. Its protein product is CASSIHSNYGYTF.

This clonotype has just one count. The V gene is TRBV20-1, the J gene TRBJ2-7; 11 bases line up with TRBD2. The length of the CDR3 is 17 residues. The V gene's germline CDR1 is DFQATT and CDR2 SNEGSKA (reference sequence). The DNA of the CDR3 is TGCAATATACTAGCGGGAGTTGCAATAGACCCATACTACGAGCAGTACTTC. Its protein is CNILAGVAIDPYYEQYF.

The chain joins TRBV12-3 or TRBV12-4 to TRBJ2-1; 15 nucleotides match TRBD2. CDR3 length: 17 amino acids. With 7 bases clipped from V and 4 bases from J, the junction kept 8 bases outside the gene matches. The CDR3: CASTEGGLAGGYNEQFF. CDR3 DNA: TGTGCCAGCACCGAGGGGGGACTAGCGGGAGGATACAATGAGCAGTTCTTC.

This chain links TRBV6-5 with TRBJ2-7, with TRBD2 identical over 8 bases. The V gene end was trimmed by 2 bases and the J gene end by 2 bases; junction bases not matched to a gene: 11. The CDR3 is made up of 17 amino acids. CDR1 is MNHEY, CDR2 SVGAGI, per germline. CDR3 bases: TGTGCCAGCAGTTACAGTACGGCGGGGGGTACTACCTACGAGCAGTACTTC. It specifies CASSYSTAGGTTYEQYF.

This chain links TRBV20-1 with TRBJ1-1; TRBD1 might be the D (5 bases). Trimming pared 5 bases from V and 5 bases from J, leaving 21 bases between. Germline values: CDR1 DFQATT, CDR2 SNEGSKA (reference sequence). The CDR3 length is 15 residues. CDR3 sequence reads: CSALHDGASRTEAFF. CDR3 DNA sequence: TGCAGTGCTCTCCACGATGGGGCATCGAGGACTGAAGCTTTCTTT.

V gene TRBV30 combines with J gene TRBJ1-2, with 8 positions matching TRBD1. This CDR3 spans 13 amino acids. V dropped 7 bases and J dropped 2; count of bases not matched to a gene: 6. Germline V gene sequence: CDR1 GTSNPN, CDR2 SVGIG (reference sequence). As DNA, the CDR3 is TGTGCCTCCGCCCGACAGGGGAACTATGGCTACACCTTC. Translating gives CASARQGNYGYTF.

Only a few counts were recorded for this clonotype. The V and J genes are TRBV4-3 and TRBJ2-3, with D possibly matching TRBD2 (6 bases). The CDR3 contains 15 residues. V lost 0 bases and J 3 bases, leaving 10 bases between the germline ends. CDR1 and CDR2 from the germline V gene are LGHNA and YSLEER. The CDR3 sequence: CASSQDPGSTDTQYF. The CDR3 DNA reads TGCGCCAGCAGCCAAGATCCCGGGAGTACAGATACGCAGTATTTT.

The chain joins TRBV20-1 to TRBJ2-1, with 15 positions matching TRBD2. The junction had 13 bases not matched to a gene; V was cut back by 4 bases and J by 0 bases. Germline CDR1 and CDR2: DFQATT and SNEGSKA (reference sequence). The CDR3 totals 20 residues. The CDR3 spells CSAMGLGLAGGLSSYNEQFF. CDR3 nucleotide sequence: TGCAGTGCTATGGGCTTGGGACTAGCGGGAGGCCTGAGCTCCTACAATGAGCAGTTCTTC.

This chain uses TRBV19 with TRBJ1-1; 8 bases match TRBD1. The V gene's germline CDR1 is LNHDA and CDR2 SQIVND (reference sequence). The ends lost 1 base at V and 7 bases at J; junction bases unmatched: 5. There are 14 residues in the CDR3. Here the CDR3 DNA reads TGTGCCAGTAGTATAGCCCGGACAGGGAATGAAGCTTTCTTT. It encodes CASSIARTGNEAFF.

The chain joins TRBV9 to TRBJ2-1; TRBD2 aligns across 7 bases. The length of the CDR3 is 16 residues. The V segment lost 4 bases and the J segment 6 bases; nucleotides outside the gene matches: 13. Germline V gene lookup returns CDR1 SGDLS and CDR2 YYNGEE. The CDR3 DNA reads as TGTGCCAGCAGCCTTACAGCGGGGACGGGTGCCAATGAGCAGTTCTTC. This encodes CASSLTAGTGANEQFF.

The genes are TRBV7-2 and TRBJ1-4; 8 nucleotides align to TRBD1. CDR1 SGHTA and CDR2 FQGNSA come from the germline V gene. This CDR3 comprises 16 residues. The V gene end was trimmed by 3 bases and the J gene end by 8 bases; junction bases not matched to a gene: 11. The CDR3 here is CASSFEMTGAREKLFF. The CDR3 DNA follows: TGTGCCAGCAGCTTTGAAATGACAGGGGCGAGGGAAAAACTGTTTTTT.

The table lists this clonotype with a few counts. This chain uses TRBV7-2 with TRBJ1-1, with 9 nucleotides matching TRBD1. V shed 1 base and J 4 bases; nucleotides not matched to a gene: 4. The germline V gene has CDR1 SGHTA and CDR2 FQGNSA. The CDR3 length is 15 residues. The CDR3 DNA sequence: TGTGCCAGCAGCTTAGTGGGACAGGGTGGCACTGAAGCTTTCTTT. It specifies CASSLVGQGGTEAFF. Combining the CDR3 with reference TRBV7-2 and TRBJ1-1 gives the whole variable domain GAGVSQSPSNKVTEKGKDVELRCDPISGHTALYWYRQSLGQGLEFLIYFQGNSAPDKSGLPSDRFSAERTGGSVSTLTIQRTQQEDSAVYLCASSLVGQGGTEAFFGQGTRLTVV.

This CDR3 is CAISGGREYEQYF. The CDR3 DNA reads as TGTGCCATCAGTGGCGGCAGGGAGTACGAGCAGTACTTC. The chain is built from TRBV10-3 and TRBJ2-7; D possibly uses TRBD1 or TRBD2 (5 bases each). Trimming pared 4 bases from V and 4 bases from J, leaving 11 bases between. Germline V gene lookup returns CDR1 ENHRY and CDR2 SYGVKD. This CDR3 has 13 amino acids.

This clonotype was seen just once. The genes are TRBV6-6 and TRBJ2-5; 8 nucleotides match TRBD2. The CDR3 totals 16 residues. Germline V gives CDR1 MNHNY, CDR2 SVGAGI (reference sequence). V shed 0 bases, J shed 4 bases, and the junction held 7 bases outside the gene matches. CDR3: CASSYSPASGLETQYF. The CDR3 nucleotides are TGTGCCAGCAGTTACTCTCCCGCTAGCGGGCTAGAGACCCAGTACTTC.

This clonotype was picked up one time. The J gene is TRBJ2-1, the V gene TRBV5-4; D unclear. CDR1 and CDR2 (germline): SGHNT, YYREEE (reference sequence). V lost 3 bases and J lost 7, with 8 bases in between. The CDR3 has 12 residues. The chain's CDR3 is CASSSIGNEQFF. The CDR3 DNA follows: TGTGCCAGCAGCTCAATAGGAAATGAGCAGTTCTTC.

This chain uses TRBV10-2 with TRBJ1-4; perhaps TRBD1 as D (6 bases). CDR3 length equals 13 residues. V was clipped by 6 bases and J by 7 bases, with 12 bases between them. Germline V gene lookup returns CDR1 WSHSY and CDR2 SAAADI. The CDR3 DNA sequence: TGCGCCAGCAGAGCCGGGACATTTGAAAAACTGTTTTTT. Encoded protein: CASRAGTFEKLFF.

The V gene is TRBV5-4, the J gene TRBJ2-7; tentative D call: TRBD2 (5 bases). The CDR3 consists of 15 residues. The V end was cut by 0 bases, the J end by 1 base, with 11 bases between. Germline values: CDR1 SGHNT, CDR2 YYREEE (reference sequence). CDR3 loop: CASSLAGGRSYEQYF. DNA for the CDR3: TGTGCCAGCAGCTTGGCTGGAGGACGTTCCTACGAGCAGTACTTC.

The V and J genes are TRBV18 and TRBJ1-1; D is unclear. The germline V gene has CDR1 KGHSH and CDR2 LQKENI. The CDR3 totals 14 residues. V shed 1 base and J shed 1 base, with 7 bases lying between them. DNA of the CDR3: TGTGCCAGCTCACCACAGGAGGGGAACACTGAAGCTTTCTTT. Translated: CASSPQEGNTEAFF.

This clonotype was recorded only once. The rearrangement uses TRBV7-9 and TRBJ2-3; D is possibly TRBD1 (5 bases). V was cut by 2 bases and J by 3 bases, with 12 bases left in between. CDR1 is SEHNR, CDR2 FQNEAQ, per germline (reference sequence). The CDR3 spans 15 residues. CDR3 nucleotides: TGTGCCAGCAGCTTATACAGGACCGCGACAGATACGCAGTATTTT. It yields the protein CASSLYRTATDTQYF.

V and J are TRBV12-3 or TRBV12-4 and TRBJ2-7; maybe TRBD1 (6 bases). Trimming cost V 3 bases and J 2 bases, with 11 bases left between them. The CDR3 loop spans 14 amino acids. CDR3 DNA: TGTGCCAGCAGTTTGGGCAGGGGAACCTACGAGCAGTACTTC. It yields the protein CASSLGRGTYEQYF.

This clonotype was seen a handful of times. The genes are TRBV7-2 and TRBJ1-1, with D unresolved. This CDR3 comprises 15 residues. Germline V CDR1 and CDR2: SGHTA, FQGNSA. V shed 4 bases and J shed 1 base, with 13 bases lying between them. The CDR3 reads CASSSGSRTNTEAFF. The CDR3 nucleotides are TGTGCCAGCAGCTCGGGCAGCAGGACGAACACTGAAGCTTTCTTT. Variable domain in full (rest from reference TRBV7-2 and TRBJ1-1): GAGVSQSPSNKVTEKGKDVELRCDPISGHTALYWYRQSLGQGLEFLIYFQGNSAPDKSGLPSDRFSAERTGGSVSTLTIQRTQQEDSAVYLCASSSGSRTNTEAFFGQGTRLTVV.

This chain links TRBV4-1 with TRBJ2-3, with 12 bases lining up with TRBD2. The CDR3 extends over 13 amino acids. J lost 6 bases, V lost 7 bases, and 2 bases had no gene match. The germline CDR1 and CDR2 sequences are MGHRA and YSYEKL. The CDR3 protein is CASTLAGGDTQYF. The DNA for the CDR3 is TGCGCCAGCACTCTAGCGGGGGGGGATACGCAGTATTTT.